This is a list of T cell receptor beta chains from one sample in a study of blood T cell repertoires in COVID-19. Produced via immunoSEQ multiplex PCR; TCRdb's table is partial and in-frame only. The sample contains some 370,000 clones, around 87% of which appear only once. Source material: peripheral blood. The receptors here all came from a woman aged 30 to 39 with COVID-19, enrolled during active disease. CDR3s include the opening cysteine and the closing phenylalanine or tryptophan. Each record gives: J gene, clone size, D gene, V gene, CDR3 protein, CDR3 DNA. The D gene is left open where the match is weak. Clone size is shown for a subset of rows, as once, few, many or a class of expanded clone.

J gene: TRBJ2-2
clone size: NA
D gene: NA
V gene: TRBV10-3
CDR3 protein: CAISDNSGTGELFF
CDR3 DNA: TGTGCCATCAGTGACAATTCAGGGACAGGGGAGCTGTTTTTT

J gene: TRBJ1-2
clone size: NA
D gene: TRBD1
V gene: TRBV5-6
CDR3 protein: CASSLGQGTPYGYTF
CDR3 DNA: TGTGCCAGCAGCCTTGGACAGGGAACACCCTATGGCTACACCTTC

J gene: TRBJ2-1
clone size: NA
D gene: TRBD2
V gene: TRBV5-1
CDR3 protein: CASSLAVLAGSNEQFF
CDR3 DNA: TGCGCCAGCAGCTTGGCTGTCCTAGCGGGGAGCAATGAGCAGTTCTTC

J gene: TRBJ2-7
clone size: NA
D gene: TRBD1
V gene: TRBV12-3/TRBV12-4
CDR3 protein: CASRSDRAHEQYF
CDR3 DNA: TGTGCCAGCAGATCTGACAGGGCCCACGAGCAGTACTTC

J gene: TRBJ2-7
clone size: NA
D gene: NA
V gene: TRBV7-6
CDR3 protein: CASSGGGPYEQYF
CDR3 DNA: TGTGCCAGCAGCGGCGGAGGGCCCTACGAGCAGTACTTC

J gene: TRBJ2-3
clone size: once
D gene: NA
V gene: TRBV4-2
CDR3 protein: CASSQDLRLTDTQYF
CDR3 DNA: TGTGCCAGCAGCCAAGATCTCCGACTCACAGATACGCAGTATTTT

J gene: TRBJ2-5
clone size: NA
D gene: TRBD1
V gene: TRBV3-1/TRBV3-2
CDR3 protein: CASSQVTGGETQYF
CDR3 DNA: TGTGCCAGCAGCCAAGTGACAGGGGGAGAGACCCAGTACTTC

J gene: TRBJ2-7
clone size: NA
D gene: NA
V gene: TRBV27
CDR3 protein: CASSPVAFRERRSYEQYF
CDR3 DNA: TGTGCCAGCAGTCCCGTCGCCTTTAGAGAGCGCCGATCCTACGAGCAGTACTTC

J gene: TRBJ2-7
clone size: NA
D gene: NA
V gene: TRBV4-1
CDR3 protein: CASSPEFGSSEQYF
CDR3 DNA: TGCGCCAGCAGCCCCGAGTTCGGGTCCAGCGAGCAGTACTTC

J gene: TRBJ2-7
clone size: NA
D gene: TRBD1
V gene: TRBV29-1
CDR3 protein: CSVGDRGYEQYF
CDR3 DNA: TGCAGCGTTGGGGACAGGGGTTACGAGCAGTACTTC

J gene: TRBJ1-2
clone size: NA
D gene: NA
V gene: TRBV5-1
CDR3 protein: CASSFDKNYGYTF
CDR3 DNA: TGCGCCAGCAGCTTCGACAAGAACTATGGCTACACCTTC

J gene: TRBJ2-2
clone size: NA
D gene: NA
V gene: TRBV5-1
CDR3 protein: CASSFRERSTGELFF
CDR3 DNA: TGCGCCAGCAGCTTCCGGGAGAGGAGCACCGGGGAGCTGTTTTTT

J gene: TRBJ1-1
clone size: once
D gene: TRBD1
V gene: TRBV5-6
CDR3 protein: CASSRPQGANTEAFF
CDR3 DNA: TGTGCCAGCAGCCGCCCTCAGGGGGCCAACACTGAAGCTTTCTTT

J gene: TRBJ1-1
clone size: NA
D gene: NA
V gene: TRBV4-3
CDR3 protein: CASSQDGDLFNTEAFF
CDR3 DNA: TGCGCCAGCAGCCAAGATGGGGACTTGTTTAACACTGAAGCTTTCTTT

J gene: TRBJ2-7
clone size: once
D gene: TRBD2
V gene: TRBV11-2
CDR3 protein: CASSLAGGNYEQYF
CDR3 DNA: TGTGCCAGCAGCTTAGCGGGAGGTAACTACGAGCAGTACTTC

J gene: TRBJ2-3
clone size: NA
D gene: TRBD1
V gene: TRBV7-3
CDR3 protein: CASSPDGQGAVGDTQYF
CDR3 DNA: TGTGCCAGCAGCCCGGACGGACAGGGGGCTGTGGGAGATACGCAGTATTTT

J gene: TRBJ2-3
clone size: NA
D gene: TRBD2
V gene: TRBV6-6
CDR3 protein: CASSPTSGLYF
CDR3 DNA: TGTGCCAGCAGTCCGACTAGCGGGTTATATTTT

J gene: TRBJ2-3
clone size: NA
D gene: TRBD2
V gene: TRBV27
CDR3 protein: CASKLAGGENTQYF
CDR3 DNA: TGTGCCAGCAAGCTAGCGGGAGGGGAAAATACGCAGTATTTT

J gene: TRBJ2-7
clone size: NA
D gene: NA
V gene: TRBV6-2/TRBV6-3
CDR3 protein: CASSPRGTDYEQYF
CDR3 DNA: TGTGCCAGCAGTCCCCGGGGGACAGACTACGAGCAGTACTTC

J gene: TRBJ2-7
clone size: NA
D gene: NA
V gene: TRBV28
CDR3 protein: CASSRDILEQYF
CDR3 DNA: TGTGCCAGCAGTCGGGACATCCTCGAGCAGTACTTC

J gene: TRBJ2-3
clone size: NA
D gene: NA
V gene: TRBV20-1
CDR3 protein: CSASLGQIHTDTQYF
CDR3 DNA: TGCAGTGCTAGTCTTGGGCAGATCCACACAGATACGCAGTATTTT

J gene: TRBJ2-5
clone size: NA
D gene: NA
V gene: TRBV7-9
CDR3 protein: CASSLRGGIEETQYF
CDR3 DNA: TGTGCCAGCAGCCTCCGAGGGGGTATCGAAGAGACCCAGTACTTC

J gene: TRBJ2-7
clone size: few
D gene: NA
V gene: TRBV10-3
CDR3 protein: CAINQQGPTYEQYF
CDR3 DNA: TGTGCCATCAATCAACAGGGTCCCACCTACGAGCAGTACTTC

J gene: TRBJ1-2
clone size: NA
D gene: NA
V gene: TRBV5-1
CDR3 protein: CASSPRREDGYTF
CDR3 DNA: TGCGCCAGCAGCCCGAGGAGGGAGGATGGCTACACCTTC

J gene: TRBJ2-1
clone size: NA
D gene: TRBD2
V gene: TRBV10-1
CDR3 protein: CASSVGAGEDEQFF
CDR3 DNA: TGCGCCAGCAGTGTCGGAGCGGGAGAGGATGAGCAGTTCTTC

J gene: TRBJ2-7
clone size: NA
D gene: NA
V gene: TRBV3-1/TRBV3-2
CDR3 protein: CASSQVVYEQYF
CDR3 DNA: TGTGCCAGCAGCCAAGTAGTCTACGAGCAGTACTTC

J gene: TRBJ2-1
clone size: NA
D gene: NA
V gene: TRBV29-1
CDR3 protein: CSVVPIVSGEQFF
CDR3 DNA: TGCAGCGTTGTTCCAATTGTCTCGGGTGAGCAGTTCTTC

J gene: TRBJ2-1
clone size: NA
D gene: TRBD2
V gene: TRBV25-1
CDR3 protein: CASSEGGASGRSYNEQFF
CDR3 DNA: TGTGCCAGCAGTGAAGGGGGGGCTAGCGGGAGGTCCTACAATGAGCAGTTCTTC

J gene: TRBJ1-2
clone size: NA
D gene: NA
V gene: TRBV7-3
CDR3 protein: CASSVDRRYYGYTF
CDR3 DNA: TGTGCCAGCAGCGTCGACAGACGCTATTATGGCTACACCTTC

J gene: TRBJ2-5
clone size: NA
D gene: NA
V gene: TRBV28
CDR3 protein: CASSTQYQETQYF
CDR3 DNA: TGTGCCAGCAGCACACAGTACCAAGAGACCCAGTACTTC

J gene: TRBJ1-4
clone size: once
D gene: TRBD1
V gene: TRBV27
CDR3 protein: CASSFLRTGDIEKLFF
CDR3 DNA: TGTGCCAGCAGTTTTCTTCGGACAGGGGATATTGAAAAACTGTTTTTT

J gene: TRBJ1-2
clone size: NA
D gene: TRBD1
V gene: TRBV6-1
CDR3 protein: CASSEMDRGPGYTF
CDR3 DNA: TGTGCCAGCAGTGAAATGGACAGGGGGCCTGGCTACACCTTC

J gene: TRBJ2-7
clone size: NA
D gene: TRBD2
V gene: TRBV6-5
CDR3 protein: CASSYPGLAGSYEQYF
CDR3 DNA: TGTGCCAGCAGTTACCCGGGACTAGCGGGATCCTACGAGCAGTACTTC

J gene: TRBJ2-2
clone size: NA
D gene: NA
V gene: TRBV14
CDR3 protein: CASSQELYAGELFF
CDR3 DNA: TGTGCCAGCAGCCAAGAACTATACGCCGGGGAGCTGTTTTTT

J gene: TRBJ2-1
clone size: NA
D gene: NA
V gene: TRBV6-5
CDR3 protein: CASSYGLFNEQFF
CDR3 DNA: TGTGCCAGCAGCTACGGACTATTCAATGAGCAGTTCTTC

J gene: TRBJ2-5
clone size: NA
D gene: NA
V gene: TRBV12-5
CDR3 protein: CASGLDARWETQYF
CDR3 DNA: TGTGCTAGTGGTTTGGACGCGAGGTGGGAGACCCAGTACTTC

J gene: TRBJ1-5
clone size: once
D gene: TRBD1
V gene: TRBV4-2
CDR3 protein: CASSQTGGEQPQHF
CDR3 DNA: TGTGCCAGCAGCCAAACAGGGGGCGAGCAGCCCCAGCATTTT

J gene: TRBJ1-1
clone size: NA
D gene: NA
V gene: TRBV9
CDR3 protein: CASSVGPGRTEAFF
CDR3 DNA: TGTGCCAGCAGCGTAGGCCCCGGGAGAACTGAAGCTTTCTTT

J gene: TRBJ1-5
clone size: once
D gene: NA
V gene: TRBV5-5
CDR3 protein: CASSLDSYSNQPQHF
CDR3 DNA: TGTGCCAGCAGTTTGGACAGTTATAGCAATCAGCCCCAGCATTTT

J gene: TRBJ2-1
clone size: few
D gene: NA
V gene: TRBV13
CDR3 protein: CASSLADNEQFF
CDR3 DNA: TGTGCCAGCAGCTTAGCGGACAATGAGCAGTTCTTC

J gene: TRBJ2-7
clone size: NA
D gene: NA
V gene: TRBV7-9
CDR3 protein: CASSVLKSGSYEQYF
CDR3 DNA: TGTGCCAGCAGCGTACTAAAAAGCGGCTCCTACGAGCAGTACTTC

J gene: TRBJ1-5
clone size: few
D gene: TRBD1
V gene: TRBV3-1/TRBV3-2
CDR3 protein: CASSQRGLSNQPQHF
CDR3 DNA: TGTGCCAGCAGCCAAAGGGGGCTAAGCAATCAGCCCCAGCATTTT

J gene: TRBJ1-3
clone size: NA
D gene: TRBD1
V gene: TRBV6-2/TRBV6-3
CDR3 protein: CASSADRLRGNTIYF
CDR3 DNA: TGTGCCAGCAGCGCGGACAGGCTGCGTGGAAACACCATATATTTT

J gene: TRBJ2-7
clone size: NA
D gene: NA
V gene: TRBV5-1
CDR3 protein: CASSSGLYYEQYF
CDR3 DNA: TGCGCCAGCAGCTCGGGACTTTACTACGAGCAGTACTTC

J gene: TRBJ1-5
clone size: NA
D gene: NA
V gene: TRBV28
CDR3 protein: CASSLWRNQPQHF
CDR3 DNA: TGTGCCAGCAGTTTATGGCGAAATCAGCCCCAGCATTTT